This T cell receptor (beta chain) was documented in a study of blood T cell repertoires in COVID-19 (TCRdb year 2020). For context, the study as a whole: Collaborator samples came from the United States, Italy and Spain and covered acute and convalescent phases of COVID-19. Samples were obtained from the ongoing ImmuneRACE study (first 160 participants) and from some 1,300 subjects provided by 6 global collaborators. The material from the prospective study consisted of cDNA or gDNA derived from T cells, B-cell-depleted T cells, or PBMCs. The sample metadata nearly always contained a de-identified subject ID, COVID-19 status, age in years and sex. Where HLA class I and class II types were available, the types were taken from metadata supplied by the sample provider, not from assay-based typing. Deeply sampled blood TCRbeta repertoires from subjects exposed to, actively infected with, or recovered from COVID-19 were included in the dataset. A freely available public database, intended as a resource for researchers studying the immune response to SARS-CoV-2, is where the repertoires were released. Overall study outcomes, separate from this receptor: How much clinical and demographic metadata was included differed by source and by participant, and the metadata was provided uncurated.

CDR1 SNHLY and CDR2 FYNNEI are derived from the germline V gene. The CDR3 holds 15 amino acids from the cysteine to the phenylalanine. Only the CDR3 region is kept as DNA, spanning 45 bases read in frame from base 1. Trimming removed 3 bases from V and 1 base from J, leaving 12 bases between the germline ends. TCRbeta CDR3 regions were amplified from genomic DNA by means of the immunoSEQ Assay, a bias-controlled multiplex PCR. The published analysis was carried out like this. Within the assay, amplification of reference gene primers was used to estimate how many nucleated cells each sample contained. To quantify the absolute abundance of each unique TCRbeta CDR3 rearrangement, sequence reads were collapsed and filtered. Productive Simpson clonality was computed per sample as the square root of Simpson's diversity index over productive rearrangements. TCRdb's version of the immuneACCESS table is confined to in-frame rearrangements and falls short of the full clone set. An unresolved V gene accounts for under half of the shortfall where checked; the remainder is of unknown origin. The V and J calls and clone size are taken from that table; D and trimming were inferred from the DNA. Within this sample are about 220,000 clones, with 86% of them counted one time only. 3% to 4.5% of the sample goes to the ten largest clones.

In regard to this clone: Its antigen is unknown. One base away there is no much larger clone; base qualities are not given.

Participants in the prospective study were enrolled through a virtual design, were aged about 18 to 100 years, and lived in roughly 26 United States geographic areas. In the prospective study, cohorts were assigned on the basis of participant-reported clinical history obtained from a screening survey and a study questionnaire. In the prospective study, mobile phlebotomists collected whole blood, serum and a nasopharyngeal or oropharyngeal swab from each participant. Participants in the prospective study had the option to provide additional blood draws and questionnaires over an approximately two-month period. Blood samples from the prospective study were shipped frozen or at room temperature prior to DNA extraction.

Sequenced: PBMCs or T cells enriched from blood (not recorded which). This receptor chain uses TRBV2 and TRBJ1-2, with the D gene not confidently named. The sequence was obtained from a middle-aged woman with acute COVID-19. At the DNA level, the sequence is TGTGCCAGCAGTGAGTCGGGGAACTATAACTATGGCTACACCTTC. Translated, this gives CASSESGNYNYGYTF.